A single sample is the source of the 17 T cell receptor beta chains below, sequenced in a study of Ad26.COV2.S vaccination and SARS-CoV-2 variants. The assay was immunoSEQ multiplex PCR, and TCRdb's table has in-frame clones only and misses some. This sample has 300,000 to 400,000 clones, with about 86% found just once. Treatment reported: some 20 received Ad26.COV2.S at low or high dose, single or two shots; about 5 received placebo; per-sample allocation not given. Samples were taken on day 63 after the first vaccine or placebo injection. The specimen comprised peripheral blood, sampled in a trial of Ad26.COV2.S vaccine versus placebo. The source is a person aged 18 to 59 who received the Ad26.COV2.S COVID-19 vaccine or a placebo.

The chain links TRBV10-3 to TRBJ1-2; D is possibly TRBD1 (5 bases). CDR1 and CDR2 from the germline V gene are ENHRY and SYGVKD. V was trimmed by 6 bases and J by 8 bases, leaving 13 bases between them. The length of the CDR3 is 12 residues. CDR3 in amino acids: CAISWGKDGYTF. CDR3 nucleotide sequence: TGTGCCATCAGCTGGGGGAAAGACGGCTACACCTTC.

J is TRBJ2-5 and V is TRBV6-6, with D unclear. Germline CDR1 MNHNY, CDR2 SVGAGI (reference sequence). Trimming stripped 8 bases from V and 5 bases from J, with 15 bases between. This CDR3 contains 13 residues. The DNA of the CDR3 is TGTGCCAGCGGTCAGGCGACTTGGGAGACCCAGTACTTC. Protein: CASGQATWETQYF.

This clone was seen just once. The J gene is TRBJ2-5, the V gene TRBV15, with 9 positions matching TRBD2. The CDR3 contains 13 residues. Losses at the gene ends were 6 bases for V and 5 bases for J; bases not matched to a gene: 4. Germline V gene sequence: CDR1 LNHNV, CDR2 YYDKDF (reference sequence). DNA of the CDR3: TGTGCCACCAGGCGGGGGGGCTTGGAGACCCAGTACTTC. It is translated as CATRRGGLETQYF. The full variable domain, in which reference TRBV15 and TRBJ2-5 provide the parts outside the CDR3, is DAMVIQNPRYQVTQFGKPVTLSCSQTLNHNVMYWYQQKSSQAPKLLFHYYDKDFNNEADTPDNFQSRRPNTSFCFLDIRSPGLGDTAMYLCATRRGGLETQYFGPGTRLLVL.

For the CDR3, the DNA is TGTGCCACCAGCAGAGATGGGGGCAAAGCCTACGAGCAGTACTTC. Amino acids: CATSRDGGKAYEQYF. V and J are TRBV15 and TRBJ2-7; D possibly corresponds to TRBD1 (6 bases). V lost 0 bases and J 2 bases, leaving 11 bases between the germline ends. In germline, CDR1 is LNHNV, CDR2 YYDKDF (reference sequence). The CDR3 loop spans 15 amino acids.

This sequence joins TRBV19 and TRBJ2-1; TRBD1 agrees at 10 bases. CDR3 length: 15 residues. Germline V gene sequence: CDR1 LNHDA, CDR2 SQIVND (reference sequence). Trimming cost V 4 bases and J 6 bases; bases outside gene matches: 6. CDR3 residues: CASSKGTGAFNEQFF. CDR3 coding DNA: TGTGCCAGTAGTAAAGGGACAGGGGCTTTCAATGAGCAGTTCTTC. Full variable domain (rest looked up from reference TRBV19 and TRBJ2-1): DGGITQSPKYLFRKEGQNVTLSCEQNLNHDAMYWYRQDPGQGLRLIYYSQIVNDFQKGDIAEGYSVSREKKESFPLTVTSAQKNPTAFYLCASSKGTGAFNEQFFGPGTRLTVL.

This rearrangement joins TRBV9 to TRBJ2-3; D uncertain. V gave up 0 bases and J gave up 1 base, with 9 bases separating them. Per the germline V gene, CDR1 is SGDLS and CDR2 is YYNGEE. The CDR3 runs 15 residues. CDR3 in DNA: TGTGCCAGCAGCGTAGAGGCCCATGGCACAGATACGCAGTATTTT. This sequence encodes CASSVEAHGTDTQYF.

The chain carries TRBV6-5 and TRBJ2-1, with a possible D match to TRBD2 (6 bases). This CDR3 is 13 amino acids long. V was trimmed by 11 bases and J by 3 bases, leaving 14 bases between them. Looked up from germline, CDR1 is MNHEY and CDR2 is SVGAGI. The CDR3 coding sequence is TGTGCCTCGACCGGGACTCACTACAATGAGCAGTTCTTC. It codes for CASTGTHYNEQFF.

The rearrangement uses TRBV19 and TRBJ2-5; 7 bases match TRBD1. The V and J ends lost 3 bases and 5 bases, in that order; junction bases with no gene match: 9. The CDR3 contains 15 residues. CDR1 and CDR2 from the germline V gene are LNHDA and SQIVND (reference sequence). For the CDR3, the DNA is TGTGCCAGTAGTATTTATGGACAGGTCGGGGAGACCCAGTACTTC. This gives the protein CASSIYGQVGETQYF.

The CDR3 bases are TGTGCCAGCAGCGTGACCCCCGGGAGCGACGACGAGCAGTACTTC. Encoded protein: CASSVTPGSDDEQYF. The rearrangement links TRBV9 to TRBJ2-7, with a possible D match to TRBD2 (6 bases). The V end was cut by 2 bases, the J end by 5 bases, with 17 bases between. This CDR3 has 15 amino acids. From germline, CDR1 is SGDLS and CDR2 YYNGEE.

V and J are TRBV20-1 and TRBJ1-5; 7 bases are shared with TRBD1. With 3 bases clipped from V and 6 bases from J, the junction kept 8 bases outside the gene matches. Germline CDR1 is DFQATT and CDR2 is SNEGSKA (reference sequence). The CDR3 extends over 14 amino acids. The CDR3 nucleotides are TGCAGTGCTAGTGGGCAGGGGGTGGGTCAGCCCCAGCATTTT. Protein sequence: CSASGQGVGQPQHF.

This clone is a singleton in its sample. The chain recombines TRBV6-2 or TRBV6-3 with TRBJ1-2; unclear D gene. This CDR3 contains 11 residues. The V gene's germline CDR1 is MNHEY and CDR2 SVGEGT. V was clipped by 5 bases and J by 8 bases, with 9 bases between them. CDR3 bases: TGTGCCAGCAGTACGGATGTCGGCTACACCTTC. This translates into CASSTDVGYTF.

The J gene is TRBJ2-7, the V gene TRBV18; tentative D call: TRBD1 (5 bases). The V and J ends lost 0 bases and 6 bases respectively, with 15 bases between them. CDR1 is KGHSH and CDR2 is LQKENI in the germline V gene. The CDR3 length is 15 residues. In nucleotides, the CDR3 is TGTGCCAGCTCACCACCCGCGACAGTTGGGCTCGAGCAGTACTTC. This sequence encodes CASSPPATVGLEQYF.

The chain employs TRBV3-1 (or the pseudogene TRBV3-2) and TRBJ2-2, with D possibly being TRBD1 (6 bases). In germline, CDR1 is LGHDT, CDR2 YNNKEL (reference sequence). V was cut by 0 bases and J by 5 bases, with 7 bases left in between. This CDR3 comprises 14 residues. Here the CDR3 DNA reads TGTGCCAGCAGCCAAGAAGGGGGAACCGGGGAGCTGTTTTTT. Its protein is CASSQEGGTGELFF.

The chain carries TRBV7-2 and TRBJ2-5; no reliable D call. Deletions cut 4 bases from V and 4 bases from J, with 16 bases between. In germline, CDR1 is SGHTA, CDR2 FQGNSA. CDR3 size: 15 residues. In nucleotides, the CDR3 is TGTGCCAGCAGCTCCCTGGTAGCCGCCAGAGAGACCCAGTACTTC. It specifies CASSSLVAARETQYF. Based on the CDR3 plus reference TRBV7-2 and TRBJ2-5, the full variable domain is GAGVSQSPSNKVTEKGKDVELRCDPISGHTALYWYRQSLGQGLEFLIYFQGNSAPDKSGLPSDRFSAERTGGSVSTLTIQRTQQEDSAVYLCASSSLVAARETQYFGPGTRLLVL.

This sequence joins TRBV9 and TRBJ1-1; the D gene is possibly TRBD1 (6 bases). Germline V gene sequence: CDR1 SGDLS, CDR2 YYNGEE. The V gene lost 4 bases and the J gene lost 1 base, with 11 bases spanning the gap. The CDR3 runs to 14 residues. As DNA, the CDR3 is TGTGCCAGCAGCATGGACAGCCAGAACACTGAAGCTTTCTTT. Amino acid sequence: CASSMDSQNTEAFF.

This chain connects TRBV20-1 to TRBJ1-5; TRBD1 might be the D (6 bases). Germline-derived CDR1 and CDR2 are DFQATT and SNEGSKA (reference sequence). V shed 3 bases and J shed 4 bases, with 19 bases lying between them. This CDR3 is 16 amino acids long. The CDR3 nucleotides read TGCAGTGCTAGTTCGGGGGGCTCAGTAGCAAATCAGCCCCAGCATTTT. Protein sequence: CSASSGGSVANQPQHF.

The rearrangement links TRBV11-2 to TRBJ1-1; D unclear. The CDR3 contains 16 residues. V lost 5 bases and J 0 bases, leaving 16 bases between the germline ends. Germline lookup yields CDR1 SGHAT and CDR2 FQNNGV. CDR3 residues: CASSQFGRALNTEAFF. CDR3 DNA: TGTGCCAGCAGCCAATTCGGGCGGGCATTGAACACTGAAGCTTTCTTT.